Sequencing of this T cell receptor beta chain was carried out in a study of cytomegalovirus exposure and HLA in healthy donors. The primer mix had 60 Vbeta and 13 Jbeta primers. Libraries were prepared by immunoSEQ multiplex PCR; TCRdb keeps only in-frame clonotypes and omits some of them. The data hold roughly 86,000 clones, with about three quarters observed a single time. This CDR3 is 14 amino acids long. CDR1 MDHEN and CDR2 SYDVKM come from the germline V gene. Trimming at V came to 5 bases and at J to 3 bases, leaving 5 bases not matched to a gene. The V call is TRBV28, the J call TRBJ1-1, with 8 bases fitting TRBD1. This sequence was found in a man in his forties or fifties in good health and CMV-seropositive. The specimen sequenced was PBMCs. CDR3 sequence reads: CASSPQDRDTEAFF. The CDR3 coding sequence is TGTGCCAGCAGTCCCCAGGACAGGGACACTGAAGCTTTCTTT. Looking up the rest from reference TRBV28 and TRBJ1-1 gives the full variable domain: DVKVTQSSRYLVKRTGEKVFLECVQDMDHENMFWYRQDPGLGLRLIYFSYDVKMKEKGDIPEGYSVSREKKERFSLILESASTNQTSMYLCASSPQDRDTEAFFGQGTRLTVV.